This T cell receptor beta chain originates from a study of blood T cell repertoires in COVID-19 (dated by TCRdb to 2020 to 2022). Regarding the study in general: The collaborator samples originated in the United States, Italy and Spain and spanned the acute and convalescent phases of COVID-19. The repertoires were made available in a free public database intended to serve as a resource for research on the immune response to SARS-CoV-2. Deeply sampled blood TCRbeta repertoires from subjects exposed to, actively infected with, or recovered from COVID-19 were included in the dataset. The samples were drawn from two sources: the first 160 participants of the ongoing ImmuneRACE study, and 1,254 subjects contributed by 6 global collaborators. The material from the prospective study consisted of cDNA or gDNA derived from T cells, B-cell-depleted T cells, or PBMCs. Where HLA class I and class II types were available, the types were taken from metadata supplied by the sample provider, not from assay-based typing. Nearly every sample came with metadata listing a de-identified subject ID, COVID-19 status, age in years and sex. What the authors observed across the whole study: How much clinical and demographic metadata was included differed by source and by participant, and the metadata was provided uncurated.

TCRbeta CDR3 regions were amplified from genomic DNA by means of the immunoSEQ Assay, a bias-controlled multiplex PCR. Per the authors' processing: Within the assay, amplification of reference gene primers was used to estimate how many nucleated cells each sample contained. Sequence reads were collapsed and filtered to measure the absolute abundance of every unique TCRbeta CDR3 rearrangement. For each sample, productive Simpson clonality was calculated by taking the square root of Simpson's diversity index across productive rearrangements. In its TCRdb copy, this immuneACCESS table keeps in-frame sequences only and misses some clones. Where compared with another copy, unresolved V genes explain less than half of these, and the others have no known cause. V, J and clone size were drawn from that table, and D and trimming were deduced from the DNA. For this sample there are around 100,000 clones; around 90% appear just once. Around 2% of the sample comes from the top ten.

At one collaborating source in Seattle, patients were enrolled during active infection and were followed longitudinally through the course of disease. Each collaborating institution followed its own protocols to collect whole blood in K2EDTA tubes. Collaborator samples were shipped for TCRbeta analysis as frozen whole blood, isolated PBMCs, or DNA extracted from either sample type. This clone appeared a single time. Its antigen has not been determined. Base-call qualities are not available, and no considerably larger clone is one nucleotide away. Reading from cysteine to phenylalanine, the CDR3 counts 13 amino acids. The DNA shown is the 39-base CDR3, in frame from base 1. As encoded in the germline V gene (reference sequence), CDR1 is SGHNT while CDR2 is YYREEE. V is shortened by 4 bases, J by 5 bases, and the region joining them spans 12 bases.

The sequence joins TRBV5-4 to TRBJ1-1; the D gene is perhaps TRBD1, on 6 matching bases. The sample comprised peripheral blood. The clonotype was recovered from a woman in her forties or fifties with COVID-19, enrolled during active disease. The CDR3 is CASSTQTGTEAFF. The DNA sequence follows: TGTGCCAGCAGCACTCAAACAGGGACTGAAGCTTTCTTT.